These T cell receptor beta chains were read from a single sample in a study of identical twins. Using its own MiXCR run on the 5' RACE reads, TCRdb lists one record per CDR3 protein. This sample carries 500,000 to 550,000 distinct CDR3 sequences, around 20% of them seen once, and the ten largest clones take around 1%. The same sample was also studied in work on T cells expressing NK-cell markers.

The sequenced sample consisted of CD4+ T cells sorted from blood. All receptors come from a woman younger than 30 in good health. CDR3s include the opening cysteine and the closing phenylalanine or tryptophan. The D gene is left open where the match is weak. Only part of the rows carry a size: once, few, many, or a class if the clone is expanded.

- | TRBJ1-2 | TRBV20-1 | 13 | - | TGCAGTGCTAGTCATATCCAGGGCTATGGCTACACCTTC | CSASHIQGYGYTF
- | TRBJ2-2 | TRBV20-1 | 12 | few | TGCAGTCCGACTACGTCCACCGGGGAGCTGTTTTTT | CSPTTSTGELFF
TRBD2 | TRBJ2-7 | TRBV12-3/TRBV12-4 | 14 | few | TGTGCCAGCAGTGAAGAGGGACTAGTGAGCGAGCAGTACTTC | CASSEEGLVSEQYF
TRBD2 | TRBJ2-7 | TRBV2 | 15 | - | TGTGCCAGCAGTGAAGGGAGCGGGATGATCTACGAGCAGTACTTC | CASSEGSGMIYEQYF
TRBD2 | TRBJ2-1 | TRBV6-5 | 18 | - | TGTGCCAGCAGTTACGCGCCTCGTCTGGCGGGGGGGAGGAATGAGCAGTTCTTC | CASSYAPRLAGGRNEQFF
- | TRBJ2-7 | TRBV9 | 15 | - | TGTGCCAGCAGCCCCTCCGTGGGGGACACTTACGAGCAGTACTTC | CASSPSVGDTYEQYF
- | TRBJ2-5 | TRBV7-2 | 15 | few | TGTGCCAGCAGCAAGCATAACGAATACCAAGAGACCCAGTACTTC | CASSKHNEYQETQYF
- | TRBJ2-2 | TRBV5-5 | 15 | few | TGTGCCAGCAGCTTGTGGCAGGGGACGGCCGGGGAGCTGTTTTTT | CASSLWQGTAGELFF
- | TRBJ2-3 | TRBV5-1 | 14 | - | TGCGCCAGCAGCTTGGCTAGTCTGACAGATACGCAGTATTTT | CASSLASLTDTQYF
TRBD2 | TRBJ2-5 | TRBV20-1 | 13 | - | TGCAGTGCGGGGACTAGCAGGGCAGAGACCCAGTACTTC | CSAGTSRAETQYF